One sample yielded the 26 T cell receptor beta chains listed below, sequenced in a study of monozygotic twins with inflammatory bowel disease. TCRdb reprocessed the 5' RACE reads and stores each CDR3 protein as one record, lacking DNA. The listing contains 150,000 to 200,000 distinct CDR3 sequences. Material: blood. Receptors were obtained from a human donor with ulcerative colitis or Crohn's disease, or a healthy co-twin of an affected twin (not recorded which).

The J gene is TRBJ2-2, the V gene TRBV9; lacking DNA, the TRBD1 call made by TCRdb goes unchecked. The CDR3 spans 17 residues. Germline V CDR1 and CDR2: SGDLS, YYNGEE. The CDR3: CASSVSEGASKTGELFF.

The rearrangement uses TRBV14 and TRBJ1-6. The germline gives CDR1 SGHDN, CDR2 FVKESK. This CDR3 has 13 residues. The CDR3 region is CASSQDRGTPLHF. The full variable domain, completed using reference TRBV14 and TRBJ1-6, is EAGVTQFPSHSVIEKGQTVTLRCDPISGHDNLYWYRRVMGKEIKFLLHFVKESKQDESGMPNNRFLAERTGGTYSTLKVQPAELEDSGVYFCASSQDRGTPLHFGNGTRLTVT.

CDR3: CASSYGLAGEWGEQFF. The chain has TRBV5-5 and TRBJ2-1; lacking DNA, the TRBD2 call made by TCRdb goes unchecked. Germline CDR1 SGHKS, CDR2 YYEKEE (reference sequence). The CDR3 is 16 residues long.

The chain couples TRBV19 to TRBJ2-1; TCRdb's assignment of TRBD2 cannot be checked, as there is no DNA. The CDR3 loop spans 15 amino acids. Germline-derived CDR1 and CDR2 are LNHDA and SQIVND (reference sequence). CDR3 loop: CASLHSGRAENEQFF.

This sequence joins TRBV12-3 or TRBV12-4 and TRBJ1-2; TCRdb reports TRBD1, a call that lacks DNA to check it against. The length of the CDR3 is 13 residues. The CDR3 sequence: CASSSAPNYGYTF.

The chain has TRBV29-1 and TRBJ2-7; the D gene TCRdb calls, TRBD1, cannot be checked with no DNA. The CDR3 covers 18 residues. Germline CDR1 and CDR2: SQVTM and ANQGSEA. The CDR3 sequence is CSVGAGTGHNTRGYEQYF.

V and J are TRBV18 and TRBJ1-2; there is no DNA to check the TCRdb D call of TRBD1. Germline lookup yields CDR1 KGHSH and CDR2 LQKENI. This CDR3 comprises 15 residues. The CDR3 sequence is CASSPQGQVYAGYTF.

J is TRBJ2-1 and V is TRBV19; no DNA is available, so the TRBD1 call from TCRdb remains unchecked. The CDR3 totals 12 residues. Germline CDR1 and CDR2: LNHDA and SQIVND (reference sequence). The CDR3 here is CASTSGGKGQFF.

This sequence joins TRBV29-1 and TRBJ1-1. The length of the CDR3 is 11 residues. Looked up from germline, CDR1 is SQVTM and CDR2 is ANQGSEA. The CDR3 region is CSGKDNTEAFF.

This chain uses TRBV5-1 with TRBJ2-1; checking the TCRdb D call of TRBD1 is not possible without DNA. Per the germline V gene, CDR1 is SGHRS and CDR2 is YFSETQ. This CDR3 has 16 amino acids. The CDR3 sequence: CASSRGGERSYNEQFF.

J is TRBJ2-5 and V is TRBV7-2; the D gene TCRdb calls, TRBD1, cannot be checked with no DNA. This CDR3 region has 14 residues. The germline V gene encodes CDR1 SGHTA and CDR2 FQGNSA. The CDR3 here is CASSPPGGGETQYF.

The chain employs TRBV18 and TRBJ1-4; TCRdb's D call, TRBD1, is unchecked because there is no DNA. The CDR3 length is 19 residues. From germline, CDR1 is KGHSH and CDR2 LQKENI. CDR3: CASSPRWQGQGRTNEKLFF.

The chain combines TRBV7-9 with TRBJ2-5. Germline CDR1 and CDR2: SEHNR and FQNEAQ (reference sequence). This CDR3 has 12 residues. This CDR3 is CASSWDKETQYF.

CDR3 in amino acids: CSAQTGQAGSDTQYF. The chain is built from TRBV20-1 and TRBJ2-3; TCRdb gives TRBD1 as the D gene, but with no DNA this cannot be confirmed. The CDR3 runs 15 residues. Germline values: CDR1 DFQATT, CDR2 SNEGSKA (reference sequence).

This chain joins TRBV7-9 and TRBJ1-2; the TCRdb call, TRBD1, lacks DNA for checking. Germline V lookup: CDR1 SEHNR, CDR2 FQNEAQ (reference sequence). The CDR3 extends over 13 amino acids. The CDR3: CASSPGQIYGYTF.

CDR3: CASSQDKRDPKNIQYF. The chain has TRBV3-1 and TRBJ2-4; the TCRdb call, TRBD2, lacks DNA for checking. The germline CDR1 and CDR2 sequences are LGHDT and YNNKEL (reference sequence). CDR3 length: 16 residues.

The rearrangement uses TRBV28 and TRBJ2-1. The germline V gene has CDR1 MDHEN and CDR2 SYDVKM. The CDR3 extends over 14 amino acids. The CDR3: CASSGTGAYNEQFF.

V usage is TRBV30 and J usage is TRBJ1-1; the D gene TCRdb calls, TRBD1, cannot be checked with no DNA. Germline CDR1 is GTSNPN and CDR2 is SVGIG (reference sequence). The CDR3 sequence is 14 residues long. CDR3 sequence reads: CAWSLTGGGTEAFF.

This chain joins TRBV12-3 or TRBV12-4 and TRBJ2-7; TCRdb's assignment of TRBD1 cannot be checked, as there is no DNA. The CDR3 length is 12 residues. The CDR3 is CASSFPGNRQYF.

The chain links TRBV7-6 to TRBJ1-5; TCRdb's D gene call, TRBD1, goes unchecked for lack of DNA. The length of the CDR3 is 13 residues. From germline, CDR1 is SGHVS and CDR2 FNYEAQ. CDR3 region: CASSVDTNQPQHF.

The V call is TRBV11-2, the J call TRBJ1-2. Germline V gene data show CDR1 as SGHAT and CDR2 as FQNNGV. The CDR3 is 15 residues long. CDR3 loop: CASSLEPTAFGGYTF.

This sequence joins TRBV19 and TRBJ1-1. Germline V gene data show CDR1 as LNHDA and CDR2 as SQIVND (reference sequence). The CDR3 has 12 amino acids. CDR3 in amino acids: CASSVGVSEAFF.

The chain couples TRBV19 to TRBJ2-6; the TCRdb D gene call, TRBD2, has no DNA to confirm it. The germline gives CDR1 LNHDA, CDR2 SQIVND (reference sequence). The CDR3 spans 17 residues. The CDR3 loop is CASSIRRTAERTNVLTF.

This chain joins TRBV7-9 and TRBJ2-5. Germline CDR1 reads SEHNR; CDR2 reads FQNEAQ (reference sequence). This CDR3 is 12 amino acids long. CDR3 residues: CASSLLSETQYF.

This sequence joins TRBV5-1 and TRBJ1-1. The CDR3 length is 13 residues. The V gene's germline CDR1 is SGHRS and CDR2 YFSETQ. CDR3 region: CASSLSQNTEAFF.

The chain combines TRBV7-2 with TRBJ2-7. The CDR3 totals 14 residues. Germline assignment: CDR1 SGHTA and CDR2 FQGNSA. The CDR3 region is CASSAGLGAYEQYF.